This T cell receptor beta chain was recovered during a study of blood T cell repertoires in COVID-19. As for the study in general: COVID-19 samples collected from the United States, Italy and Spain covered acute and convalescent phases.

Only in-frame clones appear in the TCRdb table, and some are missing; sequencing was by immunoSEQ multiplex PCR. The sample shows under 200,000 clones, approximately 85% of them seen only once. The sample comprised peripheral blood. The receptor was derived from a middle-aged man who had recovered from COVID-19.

CDR3 nucleotides: TGTGCCAGCAGCCAAGATGCAGCCAGAGGTTCTGGAAACACCATATATTTT. Translating it yields CASSQDAARGSGNTIYF. The chain employs TRBV4-2 and TRBJ1-3; D uncertain. V was shortened by 0 bases and J by 1 base, with 13 bases between the two germline ends. CDR1 is LGHNA and CDR2 is YNFKEQ in the germline V gene. The CDR3 consists of 17 residues.